These T cell receptor beta chains were read from a single sample in a study of blood T cell repertoires in COVID-19. TCRdb keeps only in-frame clones here, not all; method: immunoSEQ multiplex PCR. This sample has under 95,000 clones, with more than 80% found just once. The sample was peripheral blood. The receptors come from a woman of 80 years or more with acute or convalescent COVID-19. CDR3s include the opening cysteine and the closing phenylalanine or tryptophan. The D gene is left open where the match is weak. Size values are once, few and many counts, or a class for expanded clones, and some rows have none.

j_gene: TRBJ2-2; v_gene: TRBV6-5; d_gene: -; abundance: -; CDR3nt: TGTGCCAGCATACTAGGCGGGGAGCTGTTTTTT; CDR3aa: CASILGGELFF
j_gene: TRBJ1-2; v_gene: TRBV5-1; d_gene: -; abundance: -; CDR3nt: TGCGCCAGCAGCTTGGATACACCTAACTATGGCTACACCTTC; CDR3aa: CASSLDTPNYGYTF
j_gene: TRBJ1-6; v_gene: TRBV19; d_gene: TRBD1; abundance: -; CDR3nt: TGTGCCAGTAGTCCACAGGGGGGGGATTCACCCCTCCACTTT; CDR3aa: CASSPQGGDSPLHF
j_gene: TRBJ1-2; v_gene: TRBV19; d_gene: -; abundance: once; CDR3nt: TGTGCCAGTAGATTCAACAGTGGCTACACCTTC; CDR3aa: CASRFNSGYTF
j_gene: TRBJ2-7; v_gene: TRBV21-1; d_gene: -; abundance: -; CDR3nt: TGTGCCAGCAGACTCGGGGGGGCTGGCTCCTACGAGCAGTACTTC; CDR3aa: CASRLGGAGSYEQYF
j_gene: TRBJ2-7; v_gene: TRBV24-1; d_gene: TRBD1; abundance: -; CDR3nt: TGTGCCACCCAACAGGGGAACGAGCAGTACTTC; CDR3aa: CATQQGNEQYF
j_gene: TRBJ2-7; v_gene: TRBV5-1; d_gene: TRBD2; abundance: -; CDR3nt: TGCGCCAGCAGCTTGGGGCCTAGCGGGACCTACGAGCAGTACTTC; CDR3aa: CASSLGPSGTYEQYF
j_gene: TRBJ2-5; v_gene: TRBV28; d_gene: -; abundance: -; CDR3nt: TGTGCCAGCAGAGGGGAAGGGGCTGGGGAGACCCAGTACTTC; CDR3aa: CASRGEGAGETQYF
j_gene: TRBJ1-1; v_gene: TRBV6-2/TRBV6-3; d_gene: -; abundance: -; CDR3nt: TGTGCCAGCAGTTATCGAGCGGGTAGGGGAAGGACTGAAGCTTTCTTT; CDR3aa: CASSYRAGRGRTEAFF
j_gene: TRBJ2-6; v_gene: TRBV18; d_gene: TRBD1; abundance: -; CDR3nt: TGTGCCAGCTCACCCAGACAGGGCCGTGGCGGGGGGGCCAACGTCCTGACTTTC; CDR3aa: CASSPRQGRGGGANVLTF
j_gene: TRBJ2-2; v_gene: TRBV24-1; d_gene: -; abundance: once; CDR3nt: TGTGCCACCAGTTTAGCGAACACCGGGGAGCTGTTTTTT; CDR3aa: CATSLANTGELFF
j_gene: TRBJ2-1; v_gene: TRBV5-1; d_gene: -; abundance: -; CDR3nt: TGCGCCAGCAGCCCGGCGGCTCAAACGGGAGAGTACAATGAGCAGTTCTTC; CDR3aa: CASSPAAQTGEYNEQFF
j_gene: TRBJ2-6; v_gene: TRBV7-9; d_gene: TRBD1; abundance: -; CDR3nt: TGTGCCAGCAGCTTAGGCACAGGGGATAATTCTGGGGCCAACGTCCTGACTTTC; CDR3aa: CASSLGTGDNSGANVLTF
j_gene: TRBJ1-2; v_gene: TRBV7-9; d_gene: TRBD1; abundance: -; CDR3nt: TGTGCCAGCAGCCCGGACAGGGGTGCGAGGGGCTACACCTTC; CDR3aa: CASSPDRGARGYTF
j_gene: TRBJ2-7; v_gene: TRBV6-5; d_gene: TRBD2; abundance: -; CDR3nt: TGTGCCAGCAGACAACCGGGACTAAAAGTGAACGAGCAGTACTTC; CDR3aa: CASRQPGLKVNEQYF
j_gene: TRBJ2-3; v_gene: TRBV9; d_gene: -; abundance: -; CDR3nt: TGTGCCAGCAGCCCCCCTCGCACAGATACGCAGTATTTT; CDR3aa: CASSPPRTDTQYF
j_gene: TRBJ2-3; v_gene: TRBV2; d_gene: -; abundance: -; CDR3nt: TGTGCCAGCAGTCTCCGACAGGCGGGTACAGATACGCAGTATTTT; CDR3aa: CASSLRQAGTDTQYF
j_gene: TRBJ2-5; v_gene: TRBV5-1; d_gene: TRBD1; abundance: -; CDR3nt: TGCGCCAGCAGCTCGGGCCCGGGACAGGGGGCTGGTGAGACCCAGTACTTC; CDR3aa: CASSSGPGQGAGETQYF
j_gene: TRBJ1-5; v_gene: TRBV28; d_gene: TRBD1; abundance: once; CDR3nt: TGTGCCAGCAGCCCGGGACAGGGCACTCAGCCCCAGCATTTT; CDR3aa: CASSPGQGTQPQHF
j_gene: TRBJ2-7; v_gene: TRBV6-6; d_gene: TRBD2; abundance: -; CDR3nt: TGTGCCAGCAGTCTAGCGGGTCTTTACCCCTGGGGACTAGCGGGAGGTCGGTACGAGCAGTACTTC; CDR3aa: CASSLAGLYPWGLAGGRYEQYF
j_gene: TRBJ2-7; v_gene: TRBV7-2; d_gene: -; abundance: once; CDR3nt: TGTGCCAGCAGCTTAGATGCAGGGTCCTACGAGCAGTACTTC; CDR3aa: CASSLDAGSYEQYF
j_gene: TRBJ2-7; v_gene: TRBV7-9; d_gene: TRBD2; abundance: -; CDR3nt: TGTGCCAGCAGCTTAGGTAGCGGGACTTCCTACGAGCAGTACTTC; CDR3aa: CASSLGSGTSYEQYF
j_gene: TRBJ2-4; v_gene: TRBV3-1/TRBV3-2; d_gene: TRBD2; abundance: -; CDR3nt: TGTGCCAGCAGCCTTAGCGGGAGAAAAAACATTCAGTACTTC; CDR3aa: CASSLSGRKNIQYF
j_gene: TRBJ2-5; v_gene: TRBV5-1; d_gene: -; abundance: -; CDR3nt: TGCGCCAGCAGCTCGGGGGAGACCCAGTACTTC; CDR3aa: CASSSGETQYF
j_gene: TRBJ2-3; v_gene: TRBV5-1; d_gene: TRBD2; abundance: -; CDR3nt: TGCGCCAGCAGCCCCACCGCGGGAGCCCCCACAGATACGCAGTATTTT; CDR3aa: CASSPTAGAPTDTQYF
j_gene: TRBJ2-5; v_gene: TRBV9; d_gene: TRBD2; abundance: -; CDR3nt: TGTGCCAGCAGCGTAGTTGCGGGGGGGAAAGAGACCCAGTACTTC; CDR3aa: CASSVVAGGKETQYF